This T cell receptor beta chain stems from a study of response to subunit inactivated influenza vaccine. TCRdb itself ran the RT-PCR reads through MiXCR, one entry per CDR3 protein. Of about 650,000 distinct CDR3 sequences in the sample, more than 15% were seen once. The CDR3 spans 14 residues. The junction had 9 bases not matched to a gene; V was cut back by 5 bases and J by 7 bases. Germline-derived CDR1 and CDR2 are MNHEY and SVGAGI. The starting material was PBMCs from blood, obtained 11 to 12 days after vaccination. The chain uses TRBV6-5 and TRBJ1-1, with 8 bases aligning to TRBD1. The clonotype comes from a middle-aged man who received an inactivated influenza vaccine. The CDR3 sequence is CASSIRSGGDEAFF. The CDR3 DNA follows: TGTGCCAGCAGTATACGATCAGGGGGCGATGAAGCTTTCTTT.